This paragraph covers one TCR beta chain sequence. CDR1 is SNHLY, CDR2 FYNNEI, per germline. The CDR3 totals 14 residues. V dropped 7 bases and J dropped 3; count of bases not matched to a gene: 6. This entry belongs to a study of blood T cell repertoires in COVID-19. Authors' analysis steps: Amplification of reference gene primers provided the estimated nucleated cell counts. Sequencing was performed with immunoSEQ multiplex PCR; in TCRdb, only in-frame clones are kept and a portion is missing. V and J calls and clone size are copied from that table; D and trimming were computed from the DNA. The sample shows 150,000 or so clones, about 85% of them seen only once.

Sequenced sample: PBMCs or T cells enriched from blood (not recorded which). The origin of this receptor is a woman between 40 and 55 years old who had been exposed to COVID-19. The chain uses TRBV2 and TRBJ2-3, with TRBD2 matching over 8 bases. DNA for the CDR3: TGTGCCAGCAAGGAAGCGGGAGCGACAGATACGCAGTATTTT. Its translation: CASKEAGATDTQYF.